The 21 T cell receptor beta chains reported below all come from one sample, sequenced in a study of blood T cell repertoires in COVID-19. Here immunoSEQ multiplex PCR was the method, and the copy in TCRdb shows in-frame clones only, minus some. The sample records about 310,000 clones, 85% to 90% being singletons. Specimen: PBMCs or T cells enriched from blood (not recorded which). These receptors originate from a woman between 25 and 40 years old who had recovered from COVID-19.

The chain's CDR3 is CASSSTADTDTEAFF. DNA of the CDR3: TGTGCCAGCAGCTCTACTGCCGACACGGACACTGAAGCTTTCTTT. This chain connects TRBV5-4 to TRBJ1-1; D not certain. The CDR3 totals 15 residues. V dropped 3 bases and J dropped 3 bases, with 15 bases sitting between them. Per the germline V gene, CDR1 is SGHNT and CDR2 is YYREEE (reference sequence).

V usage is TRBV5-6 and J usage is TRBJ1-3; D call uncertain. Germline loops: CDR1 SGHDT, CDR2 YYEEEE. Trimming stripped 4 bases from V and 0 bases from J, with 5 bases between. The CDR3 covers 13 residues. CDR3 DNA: TGTGCCAGCAGCCCCCTCTCTGGAAACACCATATATTTT. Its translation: CASSPLSGNTIYF.

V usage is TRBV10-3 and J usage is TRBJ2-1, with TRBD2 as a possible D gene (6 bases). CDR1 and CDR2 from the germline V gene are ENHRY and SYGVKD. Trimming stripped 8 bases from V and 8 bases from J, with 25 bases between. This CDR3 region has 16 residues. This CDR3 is CAIRGTKTGVDHEQFF. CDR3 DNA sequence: TGTGCCATCCGGGGGACCAAAACGGGAGTGGACCATGAGCAGTTCTTC.

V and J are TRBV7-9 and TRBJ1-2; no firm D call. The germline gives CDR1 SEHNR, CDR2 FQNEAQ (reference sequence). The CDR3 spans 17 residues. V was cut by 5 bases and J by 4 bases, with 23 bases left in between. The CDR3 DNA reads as TGTGCCAGCAGCAAACGAGGACGCCCCGGTGGGAGCTATGGCTACACCTTC. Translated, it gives CASSKRGRPGGSYGYTF.

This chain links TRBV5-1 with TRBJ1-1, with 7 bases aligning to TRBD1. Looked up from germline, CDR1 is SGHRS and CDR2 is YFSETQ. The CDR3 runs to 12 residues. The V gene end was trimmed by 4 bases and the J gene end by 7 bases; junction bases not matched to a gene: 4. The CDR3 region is CASSPGQIEAFF. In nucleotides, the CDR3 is TGCGCCAGCAGCCCGGGACAGATTGAAGCTTTCTTT. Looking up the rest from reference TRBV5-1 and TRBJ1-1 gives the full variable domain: KAGVTQTPRYLIKTRGQQVTLSCSPISGHRSVSWYQQTPGQGLQFLFEYFSETQRNKGNFPGRFSGRQFSNSRSEMNVSTLELGDSALYLCASSPGQIEAFFGQGTRLTVV.

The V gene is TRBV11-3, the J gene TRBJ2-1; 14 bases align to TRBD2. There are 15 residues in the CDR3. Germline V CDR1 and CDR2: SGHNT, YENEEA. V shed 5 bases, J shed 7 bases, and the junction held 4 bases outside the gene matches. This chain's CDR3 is CASSPGTSGRNEQFF. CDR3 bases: TGTGCCAGCAGCCCCGGGACTAGCGGGAGAAATGAGCAGTTCTTC.

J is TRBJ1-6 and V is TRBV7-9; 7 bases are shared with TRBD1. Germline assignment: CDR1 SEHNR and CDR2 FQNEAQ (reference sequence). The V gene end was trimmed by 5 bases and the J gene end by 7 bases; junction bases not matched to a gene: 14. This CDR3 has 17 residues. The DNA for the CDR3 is TGTGCCAGCAGCCTTCTGGTATCCGGGACAGAGAATTCACCCCTCCACTTT. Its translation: CASSLLVSGTENSPLHF.

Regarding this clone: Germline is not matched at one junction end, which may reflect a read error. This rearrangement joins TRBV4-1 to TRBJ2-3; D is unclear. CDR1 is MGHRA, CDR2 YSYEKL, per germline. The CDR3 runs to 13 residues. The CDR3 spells CANSQDVADTQYF. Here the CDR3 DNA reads TGCGCCAACAGCCAAGATGTCGCAGATACGCAGTATTTT.

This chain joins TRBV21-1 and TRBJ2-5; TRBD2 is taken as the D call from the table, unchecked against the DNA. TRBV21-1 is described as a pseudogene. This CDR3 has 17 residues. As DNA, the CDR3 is TGTGCCAGCAGCAAAGACGAGGCACTAGCGGCTCAAGAGACCCAGTACTTC. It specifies CASSKDEALAAQETQYF.

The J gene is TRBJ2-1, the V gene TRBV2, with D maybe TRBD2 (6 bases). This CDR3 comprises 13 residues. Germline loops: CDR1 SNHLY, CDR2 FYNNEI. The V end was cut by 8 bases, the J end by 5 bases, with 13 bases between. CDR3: CASGTLNDNEQFF. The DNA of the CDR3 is TGTGCCAGCGGGACTTTGAACGACAATGAGCAGTTCTTC.

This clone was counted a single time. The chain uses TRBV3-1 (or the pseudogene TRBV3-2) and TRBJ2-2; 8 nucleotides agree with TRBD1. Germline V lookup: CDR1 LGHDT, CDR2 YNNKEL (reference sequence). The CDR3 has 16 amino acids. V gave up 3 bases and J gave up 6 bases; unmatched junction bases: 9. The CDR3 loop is CASSQDRVWDPGELFF. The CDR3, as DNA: TGTGCCAGCAGCCAGGACAGGGTTTGGGATCCCGGGGAGCTGTTTTTT.

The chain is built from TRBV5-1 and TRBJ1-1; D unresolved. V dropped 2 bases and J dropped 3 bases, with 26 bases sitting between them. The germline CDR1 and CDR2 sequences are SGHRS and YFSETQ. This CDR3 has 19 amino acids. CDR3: CASSLPSNKDLRKDTEAFF. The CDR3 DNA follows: TGCGCCAGCAGCTTACCGAGTAACAAGGACTTACGGAAAGACACTGAAGCTTTCTTT.

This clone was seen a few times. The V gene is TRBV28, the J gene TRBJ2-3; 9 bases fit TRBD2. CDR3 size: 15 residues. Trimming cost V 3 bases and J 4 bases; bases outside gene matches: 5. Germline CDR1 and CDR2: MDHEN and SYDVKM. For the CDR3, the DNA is TGTGCCAGCAGTTTTGCTAGCGGGACCGCAGATACGCAGTATTTT. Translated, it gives CASSFASGTADTQYF.

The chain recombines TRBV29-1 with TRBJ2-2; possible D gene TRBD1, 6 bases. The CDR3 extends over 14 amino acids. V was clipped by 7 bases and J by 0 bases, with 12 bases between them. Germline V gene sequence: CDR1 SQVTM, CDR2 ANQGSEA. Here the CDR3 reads CSGTGHPNTGELFF. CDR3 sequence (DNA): TGCAGCGGCACGGGACACCCGAACACCGGGGAGCTGTTTTTT.

DNA for the CDR3: TGTGCCAGTGGACAGTACTCACCCCTCCACTTT. It translates to CASGQYSPLHF. The rearrangement links TRBV19 to TRBJ1-6; D may be TRBD1 (6 bases). Germline values: CDR1 LNHDA, CDR2 SQIVND (reference sequence). V lost 8 bases and J 10 bases, leaving 9 bases between the germline ends. This CDR3 has 11 amino acids.

This CDR3 is CASTLRYGGTEAFF. CDR3 DNA: TGTGCCAGCACCCTCAGATATGGGGGGACTGAAGCTTTCTTT. V is TRBV11-2 and J is TRBJ1-1; D may be TRBD1 (5 bases). The CDR3 totals 14 residues. CDR1 SGHAT and CDR2 FQNNGV come from the germline V gene. The V end lost 7 bases, the J end lost 5 bases, and 17 bases lay between the germline ends. The variable domain in full, completed from reference TRBV11-2 and TRBJ1-1, reads EAGVAQSPRYKIIEKRQSVAFWCNPISGHATLYWYQQILGQGPKLLIQFQNNGVVDDSQLPKDRFSAERLKGVDSTLKIQPAKLEDSAVYLCASTLRYGGTEAFFGQGTRLTVV.

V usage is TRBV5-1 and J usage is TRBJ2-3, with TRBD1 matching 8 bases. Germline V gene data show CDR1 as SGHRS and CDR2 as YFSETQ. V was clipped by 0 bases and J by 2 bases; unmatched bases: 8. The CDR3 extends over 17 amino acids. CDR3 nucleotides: TGCGCCAGCAGCTTGGGGATGGGGACAGGATTCACAGATACGCAGTATTTT. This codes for CASSLGMGTGFTDTQYF. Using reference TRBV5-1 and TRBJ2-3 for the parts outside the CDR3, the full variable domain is KAGVTQTPRYLIKTRGQQVTLSCSPISGHRSVSWYQQTPGQGLQFLFEYFSETQRNKGNFPGRFSGRQFSNSRSEMNVSTLELGDSALYLCASSLGMGTGFTDTQYFGPGTRLTVL.

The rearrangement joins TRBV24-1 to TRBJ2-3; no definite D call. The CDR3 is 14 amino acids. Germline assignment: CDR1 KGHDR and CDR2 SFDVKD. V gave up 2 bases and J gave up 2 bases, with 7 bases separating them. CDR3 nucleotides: TGTGCCACCAGTGATTCCGGGTTCACAGATACGCAGTATTTT. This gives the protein CATSDSGFTDTQYF.

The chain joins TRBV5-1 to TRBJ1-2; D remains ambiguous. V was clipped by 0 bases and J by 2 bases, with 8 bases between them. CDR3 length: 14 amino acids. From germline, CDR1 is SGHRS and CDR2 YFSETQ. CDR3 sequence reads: CASSLALRNYGYTF. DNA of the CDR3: TGCGCCAGCAGCTTGGCCCTCAGGAACTATGGCTACACCTTC.

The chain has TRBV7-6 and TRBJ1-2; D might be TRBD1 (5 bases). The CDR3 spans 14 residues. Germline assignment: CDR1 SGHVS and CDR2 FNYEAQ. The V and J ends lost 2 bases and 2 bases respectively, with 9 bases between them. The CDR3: CASSLSAGNYGYTF. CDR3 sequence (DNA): TGTGCCAGCAGCTTATCTGCAGGGAACTATGGCTACACCTTC.

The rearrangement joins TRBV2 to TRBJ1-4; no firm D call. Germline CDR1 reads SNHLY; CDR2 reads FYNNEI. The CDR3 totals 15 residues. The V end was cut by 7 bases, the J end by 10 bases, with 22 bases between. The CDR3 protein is CASNPSGEARAKLFF. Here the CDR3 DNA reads TGTGCCAGCAACCCCTCGGGAGAAGCTAGGGCAAAACTGTTTTTT. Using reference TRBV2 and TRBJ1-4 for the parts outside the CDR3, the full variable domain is EPEVTQTPSHQVTQMGQEVILRCVPISNHLYFYWYRQILGQKVEFLVSFYNNEISEKSEIFDDQFSVERPDGSNFTLKIRSTKLEDSAMYFCASNPSGEARAKLFFGSGTQLSVL.